The clone carrying this TCR beta chain is judged medium-sized. The data belong to a study of CD4 and CD8 cells across lung adenocarcinoma regions. TCRdb re-analysed the PCR reads in MiXCR, keeping a single row per CDR3 protein. Here the sample spans approximately 9,000 distinct CDR3 sequences, roughly 45% being singletons. Donors had localized lung adenocarcinoma, a non-small cell lung cancer. The TCR comes from a female donor with lung adenocarcinoma. The CD4 and CD8 labels of this study may be unreliable. Source material: CD4+ T cells from the margin of a lung tumor.

CDR3 DNA: TGTGCCAGCAGTGCCAGTGGCGATGAGCAGTTCTTC. This gives the protein CASSASGDEQFF. The chain recombines TRBV25-1 with TRBJ2-1, with D uncertain. Trimming stripped 4 bases from V and 8 bases from J, with 9 bases between. The CDR3 loop spans 12 amino acids. Germline assignment: CDR1 MGHDK and CDR2 SYGVNS. The whole variable domain, remainder taken from reference TRBV25-1 and TRBJ2-1, is EADIYQTPRYLVIGTGKKITLECSQTMGHDKMYWYQQDPGMELHLIHYSYGVNSTEKGDLSSESTVSRIRTEHFPLTLESARPSHTSQYLCASSASGDEQFFGPGTRLTVL.